This TCR beta chain emerged from a study of vaccination and CD4 T cells after COVID-19. For the study at large: Investigators took post-vaccine samples a median 72 days after dose two, within a range of 14 to 241. General observations from the study: A relatively small number of convalescent patients were studied, and no early post-infection timepoints were included.

This clonotype was seen only once. Antigen unknown. The CDR3 is 17 amino acids. Germline CDR1 is MNHNS and CDR2 is SASEGT. The V and J ends lost 0 bases and 3 bases respectively, with 14 bases between them. Scientists ran DNA taken from cultured CD4+ T cells through the Oncomine TCR Beta short-read assay for sequencing. From cultured CD4+ T cells, genomic DNA was extracted. TCRdb ran MiXCR on the PCR reads and lists one entry per CDR3 protein. The table shows fewer than 15,000 distinct CDR3 sequences, with over 50% occurring only once. As for treatment: approximately 9-day PBMC culture with coronavirus spike peptide pools or control peptides (ViraFEST assay). Fresh medium (containing IL-2) replaced half the medium on days 3 and 7.

This TCR derives from a human donor with COVID-19. This chain links TRBV6-1 with TRBJ2-2; D possibly matches TRBD1 or TRBD2 (5 bases each). The input for sequencing was cultured CD4+ T cells from blood, taken after SARS-CoV-2 vaccination. The CDR3: CASSEARGLGDTGELFF. Written as DNA, the CDR3 is TGTGCCAGCAGTGAAGCTCGGGGCCTTGGGGACACCGGGGAGCTGTTTTTT.